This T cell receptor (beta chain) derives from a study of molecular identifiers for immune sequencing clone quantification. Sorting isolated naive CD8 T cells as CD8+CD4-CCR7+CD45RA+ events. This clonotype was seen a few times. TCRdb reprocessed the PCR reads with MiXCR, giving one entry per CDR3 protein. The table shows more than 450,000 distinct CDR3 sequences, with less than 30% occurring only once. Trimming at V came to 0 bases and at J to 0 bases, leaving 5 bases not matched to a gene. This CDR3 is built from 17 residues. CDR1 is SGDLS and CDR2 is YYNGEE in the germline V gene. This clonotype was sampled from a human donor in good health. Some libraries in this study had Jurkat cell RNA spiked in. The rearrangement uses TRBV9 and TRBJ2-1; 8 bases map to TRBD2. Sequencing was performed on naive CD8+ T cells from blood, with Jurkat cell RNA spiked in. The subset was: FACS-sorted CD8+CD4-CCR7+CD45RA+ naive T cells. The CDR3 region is CASSVVGREDSYNEQFF. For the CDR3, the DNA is TGTGCCAGCAGCGTAGTGGGGCGGGAGGACTCCTACAATGAGCAGTTCTTC.